This TCR beta chain is from a study of beta chain features in type 1 diabetes. General observations from the study: The study found that naive, central memory and Treg TCRB repertoires appeared more similar in patients than in healthy donors. Shortening of TCRB CDR3s, moderate but significant, appeared in all four CD4+ subsets of Type 1 diabetes patients.

Regarding this clone: What it recognizes is unknown.

Using CD45RO/CCR7/CD25/CD127/CD95/CD27, CD4+ naive, central memory, regulatory and stem cell-like memory cells were sorted. Germline V gene data show CDR1 as LNHNV and CDR2 as YYDKDF (reference sequence). V was pared by 9 bases and J by 4 bases, with 12 bases of the junction left unmatched. The CDR3 length is 17 residues. The whole isolated RNA underwent reverse transcription, so sequencing captured expressed TCRB transcripts. Sequenced by immunoSEQ multiplex PCR; TCRdb stores in-frame clones only, minus some. The sample has 400,000 to 500,000 clones; 11% to 15% are singletons. Sequenced input: naive CD4+ T cells from blood. The origin of this receptor is a man aged 30 to 39 in good health. The chain employs TRBV15 and TRBJ2-5; 15 bases align to TRBD2. The CDR3 reads CATGKRRTSGRVETQYF. The CDR3 coding sequence is TGTGCCACAGGTAAGAGACGGACTAGCGGGAGGGTAGAGACCCAGTACTTC.